This T cell receptor beta chain is from a study of naive and memory T cell subsets. Overnight CMV lysate stimulation of fresh PBMCs defined donor CMV status by CD4+ IFNgamma. About this clonotype: A much larger clonotype is one base distant, so this may be a read error.

An equimolar mix of two oligonucleotides served as the beta constant-region primer for TRBC1 and TRBC2. Ligated cDNA was amplified by four rounds of PCR with nested alpha and beta constant-region primers and SP2. TCRdb used MiXCR to reprocess the UMI-ligation and nested PCR reads, holding one entry per CDR3 protein. Found here are 130,000 to 150,000 distinct CDR3 sequences, about 18% of them singletons; the top ten hold roughly 0.14%. The sequencing input was naive CD4+ T cells from blood. The sequence was obtained from a human donor in good health.

CDR3 sequence: CSARVASGSSYNDQFF. In DNA form, the CDR3 reads TGCAGTGCTAGAGTAGCTAGCGGAAGCTCCTACAATGATCAGTTCTTC. V and J are TRBV20-1 and TRBJ2-1; 7 positions match TRBD2. CDR3 length equals 16 residues. CDR1 DFQATT and CDR2 SNEGSKA come from the germline V gene (reference sequence).